This record covers a single T cell receptor (beta chain). The junction departs from germline at one end; a sequencing error may be responsible. How the authors handled the data: Nucleated cell number was recorded as an estimate derived from reference gene primer amplification. The method was immunoSEQ multiplex PCR; TCRdb's version includes in-frame clones alone and lacks a portion of them. For V, J and clone size, that table is used; D and trimming come from the DNA. Among about 280,000 clones listed, 85% to 90% were seen once. This record comes from a study of blood T cell repertoires in COVID-19. Study-level background: Material from acute and convalescent COVID-19 was sourced from the United States, Italy and Spain. Nucleic acid was either cDNA or gDNA, and it came from T cells, B-cell-depleted T cells, or PBMCs.

The CDR3 contains 13 residues. Germline values: CDR1 MDHEN, CDR2 SYDVKM. The sequenced material came from peripheral blood. The clonotype was recovered from a human donor in a cohort sampled during active COVID-19. The chain links TRBV28 to TRBJ2-7, with D possibly being TRBD2 (6 bases). The CDR3 spells CASRLSGRTEQYF. The CDR3 region has the DNA TGTGCCAGCAGATTATCCGGGAGAACCGAGCAGTACTTC.